This T cell receptor beta chain was sequenced for a study of post-analysis software for immune sequencing data. On the study more broadly: Disease trajectories encompassed relapsing-remitting, secondary progressive and progressive-relapsing multiple sclerosis.

The germline V gene encodes CDR1 SGHRS and CDR2 YFSETQ. The CDR3 has 12 amino acids. With 4 bases clipped from V and 12 bases from J, the junction kept 7 bases outside the gene matches. Worth noting for this clonotype: Its antigen is currently unknown. This may be a read error: a much more frequent sequence differs by one nucleotide.

The TCR beta cDNA libraries contained unique molecular identifiers. TCRdb reprocessed the PCR reads via MiXCR and lists one record per CDR3 protein. Of roughly 730,000 distinct CDR3 sequences listed, roughly 27% are singletons. The study, taken as a whole, reports: In multiple sclerosis, normalized Chao1 diversity was significantly below that of controls. Higher frequency in patients than in controls was seen for roughly 5 TRBV segments, with TRBV5-6, TRBV5-1 and TRBV20-1 among them.

The sequence came from a girl under 18 with multiple sclerosis. Sequenced: blood. This rearrangement joins TRBV5-1 to TRBJ2-1, with 7 bases lining up with TRBD1. The CDR3 DNA is TGCGCCAGCAGCGATCCGGGACAGCGGCAGTTCTTC. It translates to CASSDPGQRQFF.